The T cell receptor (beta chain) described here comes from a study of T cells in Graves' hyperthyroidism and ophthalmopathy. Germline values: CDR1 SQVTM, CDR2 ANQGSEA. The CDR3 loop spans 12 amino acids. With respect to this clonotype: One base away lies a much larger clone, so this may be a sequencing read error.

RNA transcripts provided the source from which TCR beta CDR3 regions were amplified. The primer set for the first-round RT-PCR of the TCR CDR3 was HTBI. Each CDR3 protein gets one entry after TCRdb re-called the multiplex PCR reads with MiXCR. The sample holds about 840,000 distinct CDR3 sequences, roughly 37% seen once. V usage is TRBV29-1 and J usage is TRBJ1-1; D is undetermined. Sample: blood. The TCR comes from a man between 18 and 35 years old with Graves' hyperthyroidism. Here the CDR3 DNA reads TGCAGCGTTCCTCAAACAAACACTGGAGCTTTCTTT. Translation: CSVPQTNTGAFF.